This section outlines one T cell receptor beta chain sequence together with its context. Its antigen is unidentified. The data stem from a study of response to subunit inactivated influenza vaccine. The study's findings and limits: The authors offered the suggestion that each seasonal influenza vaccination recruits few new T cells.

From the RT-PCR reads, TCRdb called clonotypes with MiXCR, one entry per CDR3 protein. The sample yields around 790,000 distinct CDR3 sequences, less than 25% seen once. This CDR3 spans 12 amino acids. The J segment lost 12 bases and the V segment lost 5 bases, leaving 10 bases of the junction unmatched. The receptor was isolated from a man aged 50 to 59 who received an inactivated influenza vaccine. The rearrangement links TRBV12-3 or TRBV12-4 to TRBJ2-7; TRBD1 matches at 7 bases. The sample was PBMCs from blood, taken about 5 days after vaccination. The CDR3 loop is CASSENQGVWYF. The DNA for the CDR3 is TGTGCCAGCAGTGAAAATCAGGGGGTTTGGTACTTC.